The clone carrying this T cell receptor beta chain turned up a few times. Its antigen is undetermined. This sample is drawn from a study of neoadjuvant anti-PD-1 for oral cavity cancer. The overall study: Patients without progression received a fourth nivolumab dose around day 43, then surgical resection on days 50-56.

This CDR3 comprises 14 residues. Trimming took 3 bases from V and 6 from J; bases not matched to a gene: 7. Germline V gene sequence: CDR1 SGHTA, CDR2 FQGTGA. Findings and limits, study-wide: Larger post-treatment preexisting tumor clones tracked with greater tumor shrinkage.

The patients had HPV-negative, locally advanced oral cavity squamous cell carcinoma. The protocol was immunoSEQ multiplex PCR, while the TCRdb copy is restricted to in-frame clones and leaves out a portion. The sample carries 13,000 or so clones, 57% recorded once. The J gene is TRBJ1-1, the V gene TRBV7-3; the match to TRBD1 covers 7 bases. The TCR comes from a person aged 35-80 years with oral cavity squamous cell carcinoma. The sample in question was tumor tissue, obtained before nivolumab (anti-PD-1) treatment. CDR3 region: CASSFSPTGSEAFF. CDR3 nucleotides: TGTGCCAGCAGCTTTAGTCCGACAGGGTCTGAAGCTTTCTTT.